These 5 T cell receptor beta chains came from one sample sequenced in a study of OX40 agonist ivuxolimab in advanced cancers. Produced via immunoSEQ multiplex PCR; TCRdb's table is partial and in-frame only. The data show nearly 70,000 clones, approximately 80% seen once. The sequences come from CD4+ or CD8+ T cells sorted from blood, collected in a trial of the OX40 agonist ivuxolimab. Every receptor here comes from an adult with an advanced solid tumor such as melanoma, head and neck, liver or kidney cancer.

This clone was detected only a few times. This sequence joins TRBV5-1 and TRBJ1-5, with TRBD1 matching over 7 bases. V trimming: 4 bases; J trimming: 4 bases; junction bases outside the gene matches: 5. This CDR3 has 14 residues. Germline loops: CDR1 SGHRS, CDR2 YFSETQ. This CDR3 reads CASSVTGDNQPQHF. Written as DNA, the CDR3 is TGCGCCAGCAGCGTTACAGGGGATAATCAGCCCCAGCATTTT.

Details on this clone: An end of the junction does not agree with germline; a read error may underlie this. Other DNA sequences in the same sample also yield this CDR3. The chain uses TRBV2 and TRBJ1-3; D is unresolved. This CDR3 is 17 amino acids long. CDR1 and CDR2 from the germline V gene are SNHLY and FYNNEI. The chain's CDR3 is CASSMSRTASSGNTIYF. The CDR3 nucleotides read TGCGCCAGCAGTATGAGTCGGACCGCCAGCTCTGGAAACACCATATATTTT.

The rearrangement joins TRBV4-1 to TRBJ1-4; perhaps TRBD1 as D (5 bases). Germline V CDR1 and CDR2: MGHRA, YSYEKL. This CDR3 is built from 15 residues. Trimming took 5 bases from V and 7 from J, leaving 17 bases between them. The CDR3 loop reads CASSGGTLGGEKLFF. The CDR3 region has the DNA TGCGCCAGCAGCGGAGGGACTCTGGGTGGTGAAAAACTGTTTTTT.

This chain connects TRBV9 to TRBJ2-2; TRBD2 agrees at 7 bases. The CDR3 contains 16 residues. CDR1 is SGDLS, CDR2 YYNGEE, per germline. Trimming cost V 2 bases and J 3 bases; bases outside gene matches: 7. CDR3 nucleotide sequence: TGTGCCAGCAGCGTCGCCCCGGGGGGTTACACCGGGGAGCTGTTTTTT. It is translated as CASSVAPGGYTGELFF.

The J gene is TRBJ1-2, the V gene TRBV7-8; 7 nucleotides line up with TRBD1. This CDR3 region has 15 residues. Germline loops: CDR1 SGHVS, CDR2 FQNEAQ. The junction had 6 bases not matched to a gene; V was cut back by 4 bases and J by 1 base. The CDR3 DNA reads TGTGCCAGCAGCTCCTTGACAGGGATTAACTATGGCTACACCTTC. Protein product: CASSSLTGINYGYTF.